This T cell receptor beta chain was retrieved from a study of blood T cell repertoires in COVID-19. CDR1 and CDR2 from the germline V gene are SSHAT and FNYEAQ (reference sequence). This CDR3 is 14 amino acids long. The V segment lost 1 base and the J segment 5 bases; nucleotides outside the gene matches: 4. In the source study's methods: Amplification with reference gene primers provided the estimates of nucleated cell counts. Clones were read by immunoSEQ multiplex PCR, and TCRdb kept only the in-frame ones, dropping some. V and J calls plus clone size are reproduced from that table; the DNA served to infer D and trimming. This sample has fewer than 300,000 clones, with approximately 85% found just once. The sample holds one count of this clone.

Sequencing was performed on peripheral blood. The source is a man in his late teens or twenties with active or convalescent COVID-19. This chain uses TRBV7-7 with TRBJ2-7, with 8 positions matching TRBD1. CDR3 residues: CASSLGTGPHEQYF. The CDR3 coding sequence is TGTGCCAGCAGCTTAGGGACAGGGCCCCACGAGCAGTACTTC.